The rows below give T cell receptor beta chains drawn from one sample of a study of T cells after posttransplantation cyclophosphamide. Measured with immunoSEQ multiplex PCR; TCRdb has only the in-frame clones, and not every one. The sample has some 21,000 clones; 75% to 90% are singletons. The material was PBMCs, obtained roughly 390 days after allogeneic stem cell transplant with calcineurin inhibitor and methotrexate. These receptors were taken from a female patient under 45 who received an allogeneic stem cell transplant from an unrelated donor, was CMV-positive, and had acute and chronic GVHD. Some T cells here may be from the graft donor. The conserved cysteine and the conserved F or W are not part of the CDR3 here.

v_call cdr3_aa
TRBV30 AWSKAGEDTQY
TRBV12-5 ASGIAGFTEAF
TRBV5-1 ASSLSSGGYTDTQY
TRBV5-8 ASRRDRALDTEAF
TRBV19 ASRIREYTGELF
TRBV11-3 ASSLVGRGQETQY
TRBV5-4 ASSLKGLANEQF
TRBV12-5 ASGLTLPGMDGYT
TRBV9 ASSDGTQMNEQY
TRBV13 ASSRTSGRGYHEQF
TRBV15 ATSPEAPGTGATDTQY
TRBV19 ASSTTGIRGYEQY
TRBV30 AWSRTGNSNQPQH
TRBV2 ASSGQGLKAF
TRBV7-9 ASSPHSVRGTGELF
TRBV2 ASSATYWGEGSYNEQF
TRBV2 ASSESQRSGELF
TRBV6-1 ASSEGSGQGWPQH
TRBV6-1 ASSLRGSYNEQF
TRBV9 ASTEVQGNSPLH
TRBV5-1 ASSLGSWQNEKLF
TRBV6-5 ASSYSARNQPQH
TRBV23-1 ASSQSNGDRGPNTEAF
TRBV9 ASSANRLLDTEAF
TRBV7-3 ASSLTWSGNTDTQY
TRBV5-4 ASSPFNAAVSYEQY
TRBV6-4 ASSVRRGGGEQF
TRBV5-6 ASSLGTSGRDTQY
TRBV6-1 ASTIGQATGIY
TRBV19 ASSMSSGSINEQF
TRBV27 ASRPGATNEKLF
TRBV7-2 ASSSNRGRGEQF
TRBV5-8 ASSLPGTGAEKLF
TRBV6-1 ASSGGTGNYGYT
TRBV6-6 ASSSRGATDTQY
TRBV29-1 SHTSYGDTEAF
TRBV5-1 ASSLSGLAGQGEQF
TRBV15 ATSRDRASGTPDTQY
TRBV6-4 ASSETGWNYGYT
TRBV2 ASGQANYGYT
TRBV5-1 ASSLATGLSYEQY
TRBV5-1 ASSWARGNYGYT
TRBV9 ASSVVGGADTQY
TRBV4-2 ASSQDIRGTVYGYT
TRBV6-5 ASSYSQGRTEAF
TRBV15 ATSRDSGTVRIGYT
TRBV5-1 ASSLTRVNEQY
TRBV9 ASSVGGRGYNEQF
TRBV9 ASTFRDRGLSGANVLT
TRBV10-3 AITPGGGDYGYT
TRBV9 ASSGTGFLEQF
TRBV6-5 ASSSLITYEAF
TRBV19 ASSVWTGMNEQF
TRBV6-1 ASGRDRPYEQY
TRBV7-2 ASSLGLAGGPVPPDTQY